The present entry profiles one T cell receptor (beta chain) with its context. The sample originates from a study of T cell responses to AZD1222 COVID-19 vaccine. Produced via immunoSEQ multiplex PCR; TCRdb's table is partial and in-frame only. The sample consists of 110,000 or so clones, roughly 85% of them appearing once. This clonotype was obtained from an adult in good health. This sample comprised peripheral blood, obtained on day 0 of AZD1222 vaccination.

The CDR3 sequence is CAISDRGSGSGGPYEQYF. The CDR3 bases are TGTGCCATCAGTGACCGGGGTAGCGGGTCCGGAGGTCCCTACGAGCAGTACTTC. V and J are TRBV10-3 and TRBJ2-7; 7 positions match TRBD2. The V gene end was trimmed by 3 bases and the J gene end by 2 bases; junction bases not matched to a gene: 16. Germline assignment: CDR1 ENHRY and CDR2 SYGVKD. The CDR3 runs 18 residues.